Below are 27 T cell receptor beta chains sequenced from a single sample in a study of blood T cell repertoires in COVID-19. This table comes from immunoSEQ multiplex PCR, and its TCRdb copy is limited to in-frame clones, with some not included. In the table there are 300,000 to 450,000 clones, approximately 80% of which are singletons. The sequenced material came from peripheral blood. The receptor source for this set is a human donor with acute or convalescent COVID-19. The donor label of this sample is uncertain.

This clone has a handful of counts. This rearrangement joins TRBV5-1 to TRBJ2-7; 7 positions match TRBD1. V shed 4 bases, J shed 2 bases, and the junction held 9 bases outside the gene matches. This CDR3 comprises 15 residues. In germline, CDR1 is SGHRS, CDR2 YFSETQ. DNA for the CDR3: TGCGCCAGCAGCCCTCTGGGACAGACCCCCTACGAGCAGTACTTC. Translated, it gives CASSPLGQTPYEQYF.

This clone turned up a few times. The chain carries TRBV28 and TRBJ1-3, with D unclear. The CDR3 covers 14 residues. Trimming shortened V by 0 bases and J by 10 bases, and 13 bases separated the two germline ends. CDR1 and CDR2 (germline): MDHEN, SYDVKM. DNA of the CDR3: TGTGCCAGCAGTTTATGGGACTCATTGGGGACCATATATTTT. Its protein is CASSLWDSLGTIYF.

J is TRBJ1-6 and V is TRBV18; 8 positions agree with TRBD1. The V gene's germline CDR1 is KGHSH and CDR2 LQKENI. The CDR3 has 15 amino acids. J gave up 7 bases and V 6 bases, and 8 bases lay outside the gene matches. The CDR3 DNA sequence: TGTGCCAGCTCCCAAGGACAGGGAACGAATTCACCCCTCCACTTT. Its translation is CASSQGQGTNSPLHF.

The chain uses TRBV5-1 and TRBJ2-1; 10 bases agree with TRBD2. CDR3 size: 13 residues. CDR1 SGHRS and CDR2 YFSETQ come from the germline V gene. V lost 7 bases and J lost 6; bases outside the gene matches: 4. This CDR3 is CASGTSERNEQFF. The CDR3 coding sequence is TGCGCCAGCGGGACTAGCGAACGCAATGAGCAGTTCTTC.

The gene calls are TRBV3-1 (or the pseudogene TRBV3-2) and TRBJ2-3; D gene ambiguous. Germline values: CDR1 LGHDT, CDR2 YNNKEL (reference sequence). V was shortened by 5 bases and J by 6 bases, with 9 bases between the two germline ends. The CDR3 runs to 12 residues. CDR3 sequence (DNA): TGTGCCAGCAGCGGCGAGGAGGATACGCAGTATTTT. It yields the protein CASSGEEDTQYF.

This chain links TRBV7-9 with TRBJ2-3, with 9 bases lining up with TRBD1. With V trimmed by 3 bases and J by 0 bases, 1 base remained unmatched. The length of the CDR3 is 15 residues. The germline gives CDR1 SEHNR, CDR2 FQNEAQ (reference sequence). In nucleotides, the CDR3 is TGTGCCAGCAGCTTTGGACAGGGGAGCACAGATACGCAGTATTTT. Translating gives CASSFGQGSTDTQYF.

This chain uses TRBV4-2 with TRBJ1-6; no firm D call. The CDR3 sequence is 15 residues long. The germline V and J ends were trimmed by 3 bases and 10 bases, with 16 bases remaining between them. Per the germline V gene, CDR1 is LGHNA and CDR2 is YNFKEQ. DNA for the CDR3: TGTGCCAGCAGCCAGGATAGGGAGAGGAGATCACCCCTCCACTTT. Its translation is CASSQDRERRSPLHF.

The rearrangement links TRBV15 to TRBJ1-4; TRBD1 matches at 7 bases. Looked up from germline, CDR1 is LNHNV and CDR2 is YYDKDF (reference sequence). The CDR3 runs to 16 residues. The ends lost 5 bases at V and 4 bases at J; junction bases unmatched: 10. The CDR3 region is CATSETTGTVNEKLFF. CDR3 sequence (DNA): TGTGCCACCAGCGAAACAACCGGGACAGTTAATGAAAAACTGTTTTTT.

This chain connects TRBV19 to TRBJ1-2; TRBD1 matches at 8 bases. The CDR3 runs 15 residues. CDR1 LNHDA and CDR2 SQIVND come from the germline V gene (reference sequence). V gave up 1 base and J gave up 4 bases; unmatched junction bases: 5. The chain's CDR3 is CASSIGGTGAYGYTF. The CDR3 nucleotides read TGTGCCAGTAGTATAGGCGGGACAGGAGCCTATGGCTACACCTTC.

The sample holds a few counts of this clone. The junction and the germline gene differ at one end; a read error may be behind it. This rearrangement joins TRBV5-1 to TRBJ1-2, with TRBD1 as a possible D gene (6 bases). The CDR3 contains 13 residues. Per germline, CDR1 SGHRS and CDR2 YFSETQ. This CDR3 is CASSLGAKDGYTF. CDR3 coding DNA: TGCGCCAGCAGTTTGGGGGCCAAGGATGGCTACACCTTC.

The gene calls are TRBV28 and TRBJ1-1, with 9 bases identical to TRBD1. This CDR3 is built from 14 residues. V lost 7 bases to trimming and J lost 3 bases; unmatched junction nucleotides: 6. Germline CDR1 is MDHEN and CDR2 is SYDVKM. The CDR3 region has the DNA TGTGCCAGCACCGTAGGGACAGGGTACACTGAAGCTTTCTTT. Translating it yields CASTVGTGYTEAFF.

This chain connects TRBV5-4 to TRBJ1-1, with D hard to call. The V end was cut by 4 bases, the J end by 1 base, with 8 bases between. CDR3 length: 13 amino acids. Germline V CDR1 and CDR2: SGHNT, YYREEE (reference sequence). CDR3 bases: TGTGCCAGCAGCCGCCCGGGGAACACTGAAGCTTTCTTT. Translated, it gives CASSRPGNTEAFF.

The chain is built from TRBV7-9 and TRBJ2-5; 7 positions agree with TRBD1. Losses at the gene ends were 5 bases for V and 4 bases for J; bases not matched to a gene: 19. The CDR3 covers 18 residues. CDR1 and CDR2 from the germline V gene are SEHNR and FQNEAQ (reference sequence). CDR3 bases: TGTGCCAGCAGCCCAGGCTTGGCGGGCCACAGGGGTGGAGAGACCCAGTACTTC. Amino acids: CASSPGLAGHRGGETQYF.

The CDR3 DNA sequence: TGTGCCAGCAGCGTAGGTACAGGGGGCGCGGTGACTAATGAAAAACTGTTTTTT. It encodes CASSVGTGGAVTNEKLFF. The chain couples TRBV9 to TRBJ1-4; 9 bases agree with TRBD1. V lost 0 bases to trimming and J lost 2 bases; unmatched junction nucleotides: 8. CDR1 SGDLS and CDR2 YYNGEE come from the germline V gene. This CDR3 is 18 amino acids long.

V gene TRBV18 combines with J gene TRBJ1-2; 9 bases are a match to TRBD1. The V and J ends lost 4 bases and 8 bases, in that order; junction bases with no gene match: 8. The germline CDR1 and CDR2 sequences are KGHSH and LQKENI. The CDR3 is 14 amino acids. CDR3 DNA sequence: TGTGCCAGCTCACTCCGGACAGGGGAGAGGGGCTACACCTTC. Protein product: CASSLRTGERGYTF.

Only one count was recorded for this clone. CDR3 loop: CASSSTAGPTYEQYF. CDR3 nucleotides: TGTGCCAGCAGCTCAACCGCGGGACCAACCTACGAGCAGTACTTC. This rearrangement joins TRBV7-2 to TRBJ2-7; tentatively, D is TRBD2 (6 bases). The germline V gene encodes CDR1 SGHTA and CDR2 FQGNSA. V lost 4 bases, J lost 2 bases, and 15 bases lay in between. CDR3 size: 15 residues. Using reference TRBV7-2 and TRBJ2-7 for the parts outside the CDR3, the full variable domain is GAGVSQSPSNKVTEKGKDVELRCDPISGHTALYWYRQSLGQGLEFLIYFQGNSAPDKSGLPSDRFSAERTGGSVSTLTIQRTQQEDSAVYLCASSSTAGPTYEQYFGPGTRLTVT.

This clone was counted a single time. The chain links TRBV6-2 or TRBV6-3 to TRBJ2-7, with 7 positions matching TRBD2. The ends lost 3 bases at V and 0 bases at J; junction bases unmatched: 2. The V gene's germline CDR1 is MNHEY and CDR2 SVGEGT. This CDR3 is 14 amino acids long. CDR3: CASSYSGPSYEQYF. CDR3 coding DNA: TGTGCCAGCAGTTATAGCGGGCCCTCCTACGAGCAGTACTTC.

The CDR3 sequence is CASSPPTWEAFF. The CDR3 nucleotides are TGTGCCAGCAGTCCTCCCACATGGGAAGCTTTCTTT. V usage is TRBV28 and J usage is TRBJ1-1; D ambiguous. The CDR3 is made up of 12 amino acids. The V gene lost 5 bases and the J gene lost 8 bases, with 12 bases spanning the gap. CDR1 is MDHEN, CDR2 SYDVKM, per germline. The full variable domain, completed using reference TRBV28 and TRBJ1-1, is DVKVTQSSRYLVKRTGEKVFLECVQDMDHENMFWYRQDPGLGLRLIYFSYDVKMKEKGDIPEGYSVSREKKERFSLILESASTNQTSMYLCASSPPTWEAFFGQGTRLTVV.

V gene TRBV29-1 combines with J gene TRBJ1-1; 10 nucleotides agree with TRBD1. Germline CDR1 reads SQVTM; CDR2 reads ANQGSEA. With V trimmed by 6 bases and J by 1 base, 2 bases remained unmatched. The CDR3 is 13 residues long. The CDR3, as DNA: TGCAGCGTGGGGGACAGGGGGAACACTGAAGCTTTCTTT. It yields the protein CSVGDRGNTEAFF. The whole variable domain, remainder taken from reference TRBV29-1 and TRBJ1-1, is SAVISQKPSRDICQRGTSLTIQCQVDSQVTMMFWYRQQPGQSLTLIATANQGSEATYESGFVIDKFPISRPNLTFSTLTVSNMSPEDSSIYLCSVGDRGNTEAFFGQGTRLTVV.

This clone was seen a handful of times. The rearrangement uses TRBV27 and TRBJ1-2, with 12 bases lining up with TRBD1. This CDR3 has 16 amino acids. J lost 2 bases, V lost 5 bases, and 6 bases had no gene match. The germline gives CDR1 MNHEY, CDR2 SMNVEV (reference sequence). The CDR3 sequence is CASSPGQGAANYGYTF. The CDR3 region has the DNA TGTGCCAGCAGTCCGGGACAGGGGGCGGCAAACTATGGCTACACCTTC.

The count of this clone is one. J is TRBJ2-5 and V is TRBV2, with D perhaps matching TRBD2 (5 bases). V was shortened by 3 bases and J by 4 bases, with 12 bases between the two germline ends. Germline assignment: CDR1 SNHLY and CDR2 FYNNEI. The CDR3 is 14 residues long. CDR3 coding DNA: TGTGCCAGCAGTGATTCCAACCGGGGAGAGACCCAGTACTTC. It yields the protein CASSDSNRGETQYF.

This clone has just a few counts. The chain couples TRBV3-1 (or the pseudogene TRBV3-2) to TRBJ2-1; D is ambiguous. The length of the CDR3 is 12 residues. Trimming cost V 4 bases and J 8 bases, with 9 bases left between them. Germline CDR1 reads LGHDT; CDR2 reads YNNKEL (reference sequence). The CDR3 DNA reads TGTGCCAGCAGCCGTTCGTCCGATGAGCAGTTCTTC. This sequence encodes CASSRSSDEQFF.

The gene calls are TRBV11-2 and TRBJ2-6, with unresolved D. The ends were cut back, 7 bases at V and 2 bases at J, with 9 bases in the middle. Germline V gives CDR1 SGHAT, CDR2 FQNNGV. The CDR3 has 14 residues. The CDR3 nucleotides are TGTGCCAGCACGATCAGTGCTGGGGCCAACGTCCTGACTTTC. Protein product: CASTISAGANVLTF.

The chain couples TRBV19 to TRBJ2-1; 7 nucleotides agree with TRBD2. Trimming removed 5 bases from V and 7 bases from J; junction bases left unmatched: 11. From germline, CDR1 is LNHDA and CDR2 SQIVND (reference sequence). The CDR3 loop spans 15 amino acids. The CDR3 sequence is CASSFPGLLINEQFF. The CDR3 region has the DNA TGTGCCAGTAGTTTTCCGGGACTATTGATAAATGAGCAGTTCTTC. Looking up the rest from reference TRBV19 and TRBJ2-1 gives the full variable domain: DGGITQSPKYLFRKEGQNVTLSCEQNLNHDAMYWYRQDPGQGLRLIYYSQIVNDFQKGDIAEGYSVSREKKESFPLTVTSAQKNPTAFYLCASSFPGLLINEQFFGPGTRLTVL.

V is TRBV5-4 and J is TRBJ1-2; 9 bases fit TRBD1. The J segment lost 3 bases and the V segment lost 3 bases, leaving 0 bases of the junction unmatched. Germline assignment: CDR1 SGHNT and CDR2 YYREEE (reference sequence). This CDR3 spans 13 amino acids. CDR3 loop: CASSWDRDYGYTF. CDR3 sequence (DNA): TGTGCCAGCAGCTGGGACAGGGACTATGGCTACACCTTC.

The chain links TRBV19 to TRBJ2-2; TRBD1 matches at 7 bases. The length of the CDR3 is 15 residues. The trim removed 2 bases at V and 5 bases at J, leaving 5 bases unmatched. Germline lookup yields CDR1 LNHDA and CDR2 SQIVND (reference sequence). Here the CDR3 reads CASSILIRGTGELFF. In DNA, the CDR3 is TGTGCCAGTAGTATATTAATCAGGGGGACCGGGGAGCTGTTTTTT. The full variable domain, completed using reference TRBV19 and TRBJ2-2, is DGGITQSPKYLFRKEGQNVTLSCEQNLNHDAMYWYRQDPGQGLRLIYYSQIVNDFQKGDIAEGYSVSREKKESFPLTVTSAQKNPTAFYLCASSILIRGTGELFFGEGSRLTVL.

CDR3 amino acids: CASSSGPGGQETQYF. CDR3 sequence (DNA): TGTGCCAGCAGTTCTGGGCCGGGGGGCCAAGAGACCCAGTACTTC. This rearrangement joins TRBV5-4 to TRBJ2-5; TRBD2 aligns across 7 bases. Germline loops: CDR1 SGHNT, CDR2 YYREEE (reference sequence). The trim removed 5 bases at V and 1 base at J, leaving 8 bases unmatched. CDR3 length: 15 amino acids.